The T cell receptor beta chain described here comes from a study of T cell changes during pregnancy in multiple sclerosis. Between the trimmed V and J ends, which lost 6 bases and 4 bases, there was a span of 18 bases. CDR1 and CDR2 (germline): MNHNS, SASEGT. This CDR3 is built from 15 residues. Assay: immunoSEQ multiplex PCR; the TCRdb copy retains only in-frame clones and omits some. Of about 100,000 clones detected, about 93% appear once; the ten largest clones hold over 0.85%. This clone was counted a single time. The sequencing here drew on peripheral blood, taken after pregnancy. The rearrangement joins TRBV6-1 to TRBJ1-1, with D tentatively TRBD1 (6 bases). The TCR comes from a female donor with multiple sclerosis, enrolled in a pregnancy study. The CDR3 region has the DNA TGTGCCAGCAGGGGAACGACGGGACACCTCACTGAAGCTTTCTTT. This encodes CASRGTTGHLTEAFF.